Presented here are 12 T cell receptor beta chains from one specimen sequenced in a study of blood T cell repertoires in COVID-19. Sequenced by immunoSEQ multiplex PCR; TCRdb stores in-frame clones only, minus some. The repertoire holds 250,000 to 400,000 clones, with roughly nine tenths as singletons. The sample comprised PBMCs or T cells enriched from blood (not recorded which). The receptors come from a man aged 60-69 years who had recovered from COVID-19.

This rearrangement joins TRBV3-1 (or the pseudogene TRBV3-2) to TRBJ2-1; 9 nucleotides agree with TRBD1. Looked up from germline, CDR1 is LGHDT and CDR2 is YNNKEL (reference sequence). The CDR3 covers 19 residues. J lost 7 bases, V lost 4 bases, and 20 bases had no gene match. CDR3 protein: CASSRNSDTGTGNRNEQFF. CDR3 nucleotides: TGTGCCAGCAGCCGAAATTCGGACACCGGGACAGGGAATAGAAATGAGCAGTTCTTC.

This clone was seen only a few times. The genes are TRBV4-1 and TRBJ2-3, with 16 bases aligning to TRBD2. Trimming cost V 2 bases and J 6 bases; bases outside gene matches: 5. The CDR3 contains 17 residues. Germline V CDR1 and CDR2: MGHRA, YSYEKL. CDR3 sequence: CASSQPGLAGGRDTQYF. CDR3 coding DNA: TGCGCCAGCAGCCAACCGGGACTAGCGGGAGGGCGGGATACGCAGTATTTT.

V gene TRBV5-1 combines with J gene TRBJ2-1, with 9 bases matching TRBD2. The V gene's germline CDR1 is SGHRS and CDR2 YFSETQ. The CDR3 runs to 17 residues. Trimming took 2 bases from V and 5 from J; bases not matched to a gene: 11. The CDR3 is CASSFWPAGGMDNEQFF. The CDR3 coding sequence is TGCGCCAGCAGCTTCTGGCCAGCGGGAGGAATGGACAATGAGCAGTTCTTC.

The chain is built from TRBV7-8 and TRBJ1-3; the D gene is possibly TRBD1 (5 bases). Trimming pared 1 base from V and 0 bases from J, leaving 7 bases between. Germline V gene sequence: CDR1 SGHVS, CDR2 FQNEAQ. There are 15 residues in the CDR3. The CDR3 region is CASSLGTNSGNTIYF. In nucleotides, the CDR3 is TGTGCCAGCAGCTTAGGGACAAACTCTGGAAACACCATATATTTT.

The rearrangement joins TRBV30 to TRBJ1-2; D gene uncertain. The V end lost 1 base, the J end lost 0 bases, and 15 bases lay between the germline ends. The germline V gene has CDR1 GTSNPN and CDR2 SVGIG (reference sequence). The CDR3 runs 16 residues. CDR3 residues: CAWSGNAGLTNYGYTF. The CDR3 DNA follows: TGTGCCTGGAGTGGGAACGCGGGCCTAACTAACTATGGCTACACCTTC.

The genes are TRBV27 and TRBJ2-7, with D tentatively TRBD2 (7 bases). Germline V CDR1 and CDR2: MNHEY, SMNVEV (reference sequence). The CDR3 spans 17 residues. V lost 5 bases and J lost 4, with 24 bases in between. Here the CDR3 DNA reads TGTGCCAGCAGTCCTCTCCTGGGGGGGGCAGGTGGGTACGAGCAGTACTTC. Protein product: CASSPLLGGAGGYEQYF.

The chain combines TRBV7-9 with TRBJ2-3; TRBD2 agrees at 11 bases. The trim removed 5 bases at V and 2 bases at J, leaving 9 bases unmatched. The CDR3 is 17 amino acids. The germline V gene has CDR1 SEHNR and CDR2 FQNEAQ (reference sequence). CDR3 in DNA: TGTGCCAGCAGCCAATCCGGACTAGCGGGCTTCACAGATACGCAGTATTTT. Encoded protein: CASSQSGLAGFTDTQYF.

This chain links TRBV11-1 with TRBJ2-5; 7 bases fit TRBD2. CDR1 is SGHAT, CDR2 FQDESV, per germline (reference sequence). The CDR3 consists of 15 residues. J lost 4 bases, V lost 3 bases, and 8 bases had no gene match. The CDR3 reads CASSFSGTVGETQYF. CDR3 bases: TGTGCCAGCAGCTTCAGCGGGACCGTTGGAGAGACCCAGTACTTC.

The V gene is TRBV5-1, the J gene TRBJ1-5; TRBD1 agrees at 9 bases. The CDR3 has 17 amino acids. Germline assignment: CDR1 SGHRS and CDR2 YFSETQ. V shed 4 bases, J shed 0 bases, and the junction held 8 bases outside the gene matches. CDR3 loop: CASSPGDRDSSNQPQHF. The CDR3, as DNA: TGCGCCAGCAGCCCAGGGGACAGGGATTCTAGCAATCAGCCCCAGCATTTT.

The chain carries TRBV29-1 and TRBJ2-7, with D perhaps matching TRBD1 (5 bases). Germline V CDR1 and CDR2: SQVTM, ANQGSEA. V was trimmed by 3 bases and J by 5 bases, leaving 11 bases between them. The CDR3 has 12 residues. The CDR3, as DNA: TGCAGCGTTGATTCAGGGTTAGACGAGCAGTACTTC. Its translation: CSVDSGLDEQYF.

The genes are TRBV29-1 and TRBJ1-3, with D unresolved. CDR3 length: 11 residues. Germline-derived CDR1 and CDR2 are SQVTM and ANQGSEA. V lost 6 bases and J 4 bases, leaving 7 bases between the germline ends. In nucleotides, the CDR3 is TGCAGCGTGCACTCCGGAAACACCATATATTTT. Amino acid sequence: CSVHSGNTIYF.

The DNA of the CDR3 is TGTGCCAGCAGCTTAAGGGCAGGGAACACCGGGGAGCTGTTTTTT. The encoded protein is CASSLRAGNTGELFF. V is TRBV7-3 and J is TRBJ2-2; D is unclear. CDR3 length: 15 amino acids. Deletions cut 1 base from V and 1 base from J, with 7 bases between. Looked up from germline, CDR1 is SGHTA and CDR2 is FQGTGA.